A selection of T cell receptor beta chains follows, all from one sample in a study of shared clonotypes between healthy human individuals. Repertoires were generated with immunoSEQ multiplex PCR, while TCRdb's copy carries only in-frame clones and drops some. The repertoire includes roughly 1,100,000 clones, around 76% of them detected once, and 1.4% to 1.5% sits in the top ten. The sequenced sample consisted of memory CD4+ T cells sorted from blood. These receptors all come from a man between 18 and 29 years old in good health. Both conserved end residues are part of each CDR3. A D gene is named only where the DNA matches it firmly. A row's size may be missing; if present it is once, few, many or a size class.

j_call: TRBJ1-4; v_call: TRBV7-9; clone_size: -; d_call: -; cdr3_nt: TGTGCCAGCATCATAGATGAAAAACTGTTTTTT; cdr3_aa: CASIIDEKLFF
j_call: TRBJ2-5; v_call: TRBV5-1; clone_size: -; d_call: -; cdr3_nt: TGCGCCAGCAGCCCCCTGGGGGCGGAGACCCAGTACTTC; cdr3_aa: CASSPLGAETQYF
j_call: TRBJ2-1; v_call: TRBV13; clone_size: -; d_call: -; cdr3_nt: TGTGCCAGCAGCTTGGAGGTTAAGGGAGGTGAGCAGTTCTTC; cdr3_aa: CASSLEVKGGEQFF
j_call: TRBJ2-7; v_call: TRBV10-3; clone_size: -; d_call: -; cdr3_nt: TGTGCCATCACTCGGCAGGGAAACGAGCAGTACTTC; cdr3_aa: CAITRQGNEQYF
j_call: TRBJ1-1; v_call: TRBV4-3; clone_size: -; d_call: -; cdr3_nt: TGCGCCAGCAGCCCACGACCTGAGGGGGGTGAAGCTTTCTTT; cdr3_aa: CASSPRPEGGEAFF
j_call: TRBJ1-6; v_call: TRBV19; clone_size: -; d_call: TRBD1; cdr3_nt: TGTGCCAGTACCGAGACAGGGGGTTATAATTCACCCCTCCACTTT; cdr3_aa: CASTETGGYNSPLHF
j_call: TRBJ1-1; v_call: TRBV7-8; clone_size: -; d_call: -; cdr3_nt: TGTGCCAGCAGCTTAGAGGGATCTGAAGCTTTCTTT; cdr3_aa: CASSLEGSEAFF
j_call: TRBJ1-6; v_call: TRBV9; clone_size: -; d_call: -; cdr3_nt: TGTGCCAGCAGCGTAGTTCAGAATTCACCCCTCCACTTT; cdr3_aa: CASSVVQNSPLHF
j_call: TRBJ1-2; v_call: TRBV7-2; clone_size: few; d_call: TRBD1; cdr3_nt: TGTGCCAGCAGCCCTCGGACAGGGGATGGCTATGGCTACACCTTC; cdr3_aa: CASSPRTGDGYGYTF
j_call: TRBJ2-5; v_call: TRBV4-3; clone_size: -; d_call: -; cdr3_nt: TGCGCCAGCAGCCAAGATTGGTTGGCAGGGAAAGAGACCCAGTACTTC; cdr3_aa: CASSQDWLAGKETQYF
j_call: TRBJ2-7; v_call: TRBV10-1; clone_size: -; d_call: -; cdr3_nt: TGCGCCAGCAGTGAGTCGAGGCAGGGCGAGCAGTACTTC; cdr3_aa: CASSESRQGEQYF